One T cell receptor beta chain is described in this entry. Its antigen is not known. This sample is part of a study of T-cell memory formation after mild COVID-19. Study conclusions and caveats: Second-wave clones reaching peak frequency on day 37 lacked confirmed SARS-CoV-2 specificity. Most CD4+ clones that shrank were in CM and EM, while CD8+ ones turned up in EMRA.

Germline CDR1 MDHEN, CDR2 SYDVKM. CDR3 size: 14 residues. Trimming removed 7 bases at V and 6 bases at J, with 18 bases between. Each CDR3 protein gets one entry after TCRdb re-called the 5' RACE reads with MiXCR. The repertoire consists of approximately 250,000 distinct CDR3 sequences, with roughly 16% occurring once and the leading ten covering 22%. The gene calls are TRBV28 and TRBJ1-2, with D unclear. The sequencing input was PBMCs or a T cell subset sorted from them (not recorded which). This TCR came from a man aged 18 to 29 who had mild COVID-19 (a few samples of this study predate the infection). Cell type and time point are not known. The CDR3 DNA sequence: TGTGCCAGCATAACCTCGGGAGGGTGGGATGGCTACACCTTC. It specifies CASITSGGWDGYTF.